Listed here is a single T cell receptor beta chain. Its antigen is unknown. Read data end 3 residues before the CDR3 end; the end is taken from the germline J gene. TCR beta CDR3 regions were amplified by multiplex PCR from an average of roughly 1,300 ng genomic DNA per sample using the immunoSEQ assay. Primer bias was corrected in the assay by using a complete synthetic TCR repertoire to establish an amplification baseline. Amplicons were sequenced on the Illumina platform. The authors' pipeline ran thus. Error correction of the sequences involved clustering with frequency ratios plus a modified nearest-neighbor algorithm, after which the sequences were analyzed in the immunoSEQ Analyzer using IMGT gene definitions. At each rarefaction depth, TCR richness and evenness were averaged over 20 rarefaction repeats, and samples with fewer sequences than the depth were excluded. Relative abundances of V, D and J genes were compared between groups using Wilcoxon rank sum tests, with FDR correction applied. Blinded duplicates gave an intraclass correlation of 95% to 97% for TCR richness and an average of roughly 82% across 66 gene segments. TCRdb's version of the immuneACCESS table is confined to in-frame rearrangements and falls short of the full clone set. An unresolved V gene accounts for under half of the shortfall where checked; the remainder is of unknown origin. The DNA gave D and trimming, while V, J and clone size come from that table. This sample's table contains 30,000 to 50,000 clones. The ten largest make up less than 6% of the sample.

Every participant had a single incident cervical HPV16 infection, and women with prevalent HPV16 infections were excluded. Cervical HPV DNA was detected by MY09/MY11 PCR, and genotyping was performed by dot-blot hybridization. About 15 mL of heparinized blood were centrifuged, and the buffy coat was split into aliquots, frozen at -30 degrees C, and then kept at -80 degrees C. QIAGEN kits were used to extract genomic DNA from buffy coat specimens. This sample was included in a study of T cells in women clearing cervical HPV infection (dated by TCRdb to the late 2010s). With respect to the entire study: The cases were 20 to 30 women with histologically confirmed HPV16-related CIN3 or worse, and 2 of those women had invasive cancers. Cases were matched to controls by age within five years and by the year the sample was collected. In the parent cohort, more than 8,500 women aged 18 or older were enrolled in Guanacaste, Costa Rica, during about 1992 to 1994 and then followed for approximately seven years. The exploratory proof-of-principle case-control study was nested within the Guanacaste HPV Natural History Study in Costa Rica and compared TCR repertoires across cervical HPV16 outcomes. Since only a few of the women had HLA typing available, the possibility that HLA type was acting as a confounder could not be ruled out. The approximately 26 controls were women who cleared a single incident HPV16 infection within 12 months without developing precancer or cancer. Cases had a median age of approximately 35 years compared with approximately 41 for controls, and baseline characteristics showed no significant differences between the groups. Case blood was taken at the visit when the lesion was first identified, whereas control blood was taken when infection was no longer detected. Five blinded duplicates per group were added as quality controls, giving around 60 samples: approximately 50 participants and ten or so replicates. Among cases, blood sampling occurred a median of roughly 150 days after lesion detection, with an interquartile range of roughly 85 to 220 days. The paper's findings and limits, for the study overall: Random forest classifiers that combined richness and V gene abundances separated cases from controls with an estimated AUC of less than 0.85. Because of the cross-sectional design, the study could not determine whether the associations came before infection or resulted from infection, and neither effector/memory subsets nor HPV-specific T cells were isolated. Cases had lower TRBV6-7 relative abundance than controls (about 0.1% versus 0.15%; Bonferroni P = 0.0008). Significantly higher TCR repertoire richness was observed in CIN3+ cases than in controls across sequencing depths, whereas no difference in evenness was found. T-cell numbers per sample were unknown, so richness differences could reflect varying T-cell content rather than repertoire biology.

The CDR3 runs 16 residues from the cysteine to the phenylalanine. The CDR3 was read in part: 39 bases, with the frame set at base 1. Relative to germline, V is 4 bases shorter and J is 6 bases shorter, with 21 bases between their ends. CDR1 SGHTA and CDR2 FQGTGA are derived from the germline V gene. This clonotype was sampled from a woman between 18 and 70 years old with a cervical HPV16 infection that either progressed to CIN3+ or cleared (not recorded which). The sequenced material came from blood buffy coat. Here the chain combines TRBV7-3 and TRBJ1-1; a tentative D call is TRBD1 (6 bases match). The CDR3: CASSSRPVQGGAEAFF. The CDR3 bases that were read are TGTGCCAGCAGCTCGAGACCAGTACAGGGTGGGGCTGAA.